These 20 T cell receptor beta chains originate from one sample sequenced in a study of blood T cell repertoires in COVID-19. Sequencing was performed with immunoSEQ multiplex PCR; in TCRdb, only in-frame clones are kept and a portion is missing. Of about 480,000 clones in the sample, 75% to 90% are singletons; the top ten hold roughly 4.3%. The specimen sequenced was peripheral blood. Receptors originate from a woman between 25 and 40 years old with acute or convalescent COVID-19.

This rearrangement joins TRBV27 to TRBJ1-5; 10 nucleotides align to TRBD1. The germline gives CDR1 MNHEY, CDR2 SMNVEV (reference sequence). The CDR3 loop spans 16 amino acids. The V gene end was trimmed by 5 bases and the J gene end by 7 bases; junction bases not matched to a gene: 11. The CDR3 bases are TGTGCCAGCAGTCCTGAGGGACAGGGGAAAGGACAGCCCCAGCATTTT. It encodes CASSPEGQGKGQPQHF.

The chain links TRBV5-1 to TRBJ2-3; the match to TRBD1 covers 8 bases. V lost 0 bases and J lost 3; bases outside the gene matches: 6. Germline V gene data show CDR1 as SGHRS and CDR2 as YFSETQ. This CDR3 has 16 residues. CDR3 amino acids: CASSLEVTGATDTQYF. The CDR3, as DNA: TGCGCCAGCAGCTTGGAGGTGACAGGGGCAACAGATACGCAGTATTTT.

V usage is TRBV6-6 and J usage is TRBJ1-5, with TRBD1 matching over 7 bases. The CDR3 totals 14 residues. Germline V CDR1 and CDR2: MNHNY, SVGAGI (reference sequence). Losses at the gene ends were 5 bases for V and 4 bases for J; bases not matched to a gene: 5. This CDR3 reads CASSRTGLNQPQHF. For the CDR3, the DNA is TGTGCCAGCAGTAGGACAGGATTAAATCAGCCCCAGCATTTT.

V gene TRBV5-4 combines with J gene TRBJ1-3, with D possibly matching TRBD1 (6 bases). V was trimmed by 2 bases and J by 4 bases, leaving 7 bases between them. CDR1 SGHNT and CDR2 YYREEE come from the germline V gene (reference sequence). The CDR3 runs 13 residues. The CDR3 reads CASSLDRGNTIYF. CDR3 DNA: TGTGCCAGCAGCTTAGACAGGGGAAACACCATATATTTT.

This clone was detected once. J is TRBJ2-4 and V is TRBV25-1; TRBD2 matches at 9 bases. Looked up from germline, CDR1 is MGHDK and CDR2 is SYGVNS. The CDR3 is made up of 14 amino acids. DNA for the CDR3: TGTGGACCCCCTAGCGGGGAAGCCAAAAACATTCAGTACTTC. Protein: CGPPSGEAKNIQYF.

The CDR3 loop reads CAWRNSGQGGKQYF. The CDR3 DNA is TGTGCCTGGAGAAACTCGGGACAGGGGGGTAAGCAGTACTTC. This chain uses TRBV30 with TRBJ2-7; TRBD1 agrees at 11 bases. V lost 3 bases to trimming and J lost 8 bases; unmatched junction nucleotides: 9. CDR3 length equals 14 residues. The V gene's germline CDR1 is GTSNPN and CDR2 SVGIG (reference sequence). The full variable domain, in which reference TRBV30 and TRBJ2-7 provide the parts outside the CDR3, is SQTIHQWPATLVQPVGSPLSLECTVEGTSNPNLYWYRQAAGRGLQLLFYSVGIGQISSEVPQNLSASRPQDRQFILSSKKLLLSDSGFYLCAWRNSGQGGKQYFGPGTRLTVT.

The V call is TRBV14, the J call TRBJ2-5, with 8 nucleotides matching TRBD2. V lost 10 bases, J lost 5 bases, and 9 bases stayed unmatched. The CDR3 runs to 13 residues. CDR1 is SGHDN and CDR2 is FVKESK in the germline V gene. CDR3 protein: CATGLAASETQYF. The CDR3 DNA reads as TGTGCCACCGGACTAGCCGCTTCCGAGACCCAGTACTTC.

In this sample, this clone turned up a few times. The chain recombines TRBV7-9 with TRBJ1-1; D unresolved. Deletions cut 2 bases from V and 1 base from J, with 11 bases between. CDR3 length: 15 amino acids. CDR1 and CDR2 from the germline V gene are SEHNR and FQNEAQ (reference sequence). This CDR3 reads CASSLLTTGNTEAFF. CDR3 DNA: TGTGCCAGCAGCTTATTGACAACCGGGAACACTGAAGCTTTCTTT.

The rearrangement uses TRBV5-1 and TRBJ1-1; D is unclear. Trimming took off 1 base at V and 6 bases at J, with 19 bases between the two ends. Germline CDR1 SGHRS, CDR2 YFSETQ. This CDR3 region has 16 residues. CDR3 protein: CASSLQGGLVGAEAFF. In nucleotides, the CDR3 is TGCGCCAGCAGCTTGCAAGGAGGACTGGTCGGCGCTGAAGCTTTCTTT.

This clone was recorded once. The V and J genes are TRBV28 and TRBJ1-2; 8 bases are shared with TRBD1. The CDR3 is made up of 17 amino acids. Unmatched junction bases numbered 10, after V lost 1 base and J lost 3 bases. In germline, CDR1 is MDHEN, CDR2 SYDVKM. The CDR3 spells CASSLFSLGQEYYGYTF. The CDR3 bases are TGTGCCAGCAGTTTATTTAGTCTGGGACAGGAGTACTATGGCTACACCTTC.

This chain links TRBV5-4 with TRBJ1-5; D ambiguous. The length of the CDR3 is 15 residues. Trimming removed 4 bases at V and 4 bases at J, with 15 bases between. Germline V gives CDR1 SGHNT, CDR2 YYREEE (reference sequence). The CDR3 loop reads CASSPGRGANQPQHF. The CDR3 region has the DNA TGTGCCAGCAGCCCGGGGAGAGGAGCTAATCAGCCCCAGCATTTT.

This chain uses TRBV28 with TRBJ1-2; maybe TRBD1 (6 bases). CDR1 is MDHEN, CDR2 SYDVKM, per germline. The CDR3 has 14 amino acids. Trimming removed 6 bases at V and 4 bases at J, with 15 bases between. CDR3: CASSQGDMTYGYTF. CDR3 sequence (DNA): TGTGCCAGCAGCCAAGGGGACATGACCTATGGCTACACCTTC.

Here the CDR3 reads CASSVAGTTDTQYF. The CDR3 nucleotides read TGTGCCAGCAGTGTTGCGGGGACCACAGATACGCAGTATTTT. The chain carries TRBV2 and TRBJ2-3, with D possibly being TRBD2 (6 bases). CDR3 length: 14 residues. V gave up 4 bases and J gave up 2 bases, with 10 bases separating them. Looked up from germline, CDR1 is SNHLY and CDR2 is FYNNEI.

A single count supports this clone. The V and J genes are TRBV28 and TRBJ2-2; tentatively, D is TRBD1 (7 bases). V lost 2 bases and J lost 6, with 13 bases in between. The CDR3 length is 15 residues. CDR1 is MDHEN, CDR2 SYDVKM, per germline. In DNA form, the CDR3 reads TGTGCCAGCAGTTTACACAGGGGCGGGGCCGGGGAGCTGTTTTTT. It codes for CASSLHRGGAGELFF.

This clone was counted a single time. This chain joins TRBV27 and TRBJ1-1; D unresolved. The germline V gene has CDR1 MNHEY and CDR2 SMNVEV (reference sequence). V was shortened by 6 bases and J by 0 bases, with 11 bases between the two germline ends. The length of the CDR3 is 14 residues. The CDR3 nucleotides are TGTGCCAGCAGGGCAGCGGCTATGAACACTGAAGCTTTCTTT. Its translation is CASRAAAMNTEAFF.

This sequence joins TRBV15 and TRBJ1-5; D may be TRBD1 (6 bases). Germline CDR1 and CDR2: LNHNV and YYDKDF (reference sequence). This CDR3 comprises 16 residues. V shed 0 bases and J shed 4 bases, with 13 bases lying between them. CDR3 region: CATSRDRGGGNQPQHF. The CDR3 region has the DNA TGTGCCACCAGCAGAGATCGGGGAGGGGGGAATCAGCCCCAGCATTTT. Combining the CDR3 with reference TRBV15 and TRBJ1-5 gives the whole variable domain DAMVIQNPRYQVTQFGKPVTLSCSQTLNHNVMYWYQQKSSQAPKLLFHYYDKDFNNEADTPDNFQSRRPNTSFCFLDIRSPGLGDTAMYLCATSRDRGGGNQPQHFGDGTRLSIL.

The CDR3 DNA is TGTGCCAGCAGTTTACAGGGGGCAAGCTCCTATAATTCACCCCTCCACTTT. Translation: CASSLQGASSYNSPLHF. The V call is TRBV28, the J call TRBJ1-6, with 8 bases identical to TRBD1. Trimming removed 2 bases from V and 0 bases from J; junction bases left unmatched: 3. The CDR3 is made up of 17 amino acids. Per germline, CDR1 MDHEN and CDR2 SYDVKM.

V is TRBV5-4 and J is TRBJ1-5; weak D call: TRBD1 (5 bases). Trimming took off 8 bases at V and 6 bases at J, with 15 bases between the two ends. This CDR3 has 13 amino acids. The V gene's germline CDR1 is SGHNT and CDR2 YYREEE (reference sequence). The CDR3 nucleotides are TGTGCCAGTAGCAGGGATCAGGGTCAGCCCCAGCATTTT. Protein product: CASSRDQGQPQHF.

V gene TRBV2 combines with J gene TRBJ2-5, with D possibly being TRBD2 (5 bases). Trimming took 4 bases from V and 5 from J, leaving 17 bases between them. Per the germline V gene, CDR1 is SNHLY and CDR2 is FYNNEI. This CDR3 is built from 15 residues. In DNA, the CDR3 is TGTGCCAGCAGTGCCCCTCGCTGCTGCGGGGAGACCCAGTACTTC. Translating gives CASSAPRCCGETQYF.

The chain couples TRBV24-1 to TRBJ2-3; D possibly corresponds to TRBD1 (6 bases). The CDR3 covers 17 residues. V was shortened by 6 bases and J by 1 base, with 19 bases between the two germline ends. The germline gives CDR1 KGHDR, CDR2 SFDVKD. DNA for the CDR3: TGTGCCACCAGTCGCCGGGACAACCTAGGGGGCACAGATACGCAGTATTTT. This codes for CATSRRDNLGGTDTQYF.